This TCR beta chain was recovered during a study of blood T cell repertoires in COVID-19. Study in general: The study drew acute and convalescent COVID-19 samples from the United States, Italy and Spain. Sources were T cells, B-cell-depleted T cells, or PBMCs; the material itself was cDNA or gDNA.

CDR3 size: 15 residues. The ends were cut back, 1 base at V and 6 bases at J, with 12 bases in the middle. Germline V gene data show CDR1 as SSHAT and CDR2 as FNYEAQ (reference sequence). Under the authors' procedure: Amplifying reference gene primers gave estimates of nucleated cell counts. Libraries were prepared by immunoSEQ multiplex PCR; TCRdb keeps only in-frame clonotypes and omits some of them. V and J calls and clone size are those listed in that table; D and trimming were worked out from the DNA. Of under 130,000 clones in the sample, almost 90% were seen once. The chain has TRBV7-7 and TRBJ2-2; D possibly corresponds to TRBD1 (7 bases). The sequence came from a human donor in a cohort sampled during active COVID-19. Sequenced: peripheral blood. The CDR3 loop reads CASSLGQGGAGELFF. Here the CDR3 DNA reads TGTGCCAGCAGCTTAGGACAGGGAGGAGCCGGGGAGCTGTTTTTT.